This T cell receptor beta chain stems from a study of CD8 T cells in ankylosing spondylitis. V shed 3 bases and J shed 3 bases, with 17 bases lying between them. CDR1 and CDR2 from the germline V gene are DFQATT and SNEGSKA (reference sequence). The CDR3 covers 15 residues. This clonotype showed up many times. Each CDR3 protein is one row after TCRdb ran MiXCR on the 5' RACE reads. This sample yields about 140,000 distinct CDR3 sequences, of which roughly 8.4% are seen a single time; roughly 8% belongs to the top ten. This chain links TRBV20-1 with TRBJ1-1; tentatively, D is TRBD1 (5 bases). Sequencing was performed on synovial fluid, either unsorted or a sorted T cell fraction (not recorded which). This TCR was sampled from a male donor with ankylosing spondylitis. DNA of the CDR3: TGCAGTGCTAGGAATTATGCAGGGTGGTACACTGAAGCTTTCTTT. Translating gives CSARNYAGWYTEAFF.